This T cell receptor beta chain is from a study of cytomegalovirus exposure and HLA in healthy donors. Study results and limitations: Cytomegalovirus-associated status was assigned to 164 TCR beta chains. Several of the most significant clusters appeared linked to common viral pathogens, based on a later analysis.

The CDR3 is made up of 12 amino acids. Germline lookup yields CDR1 PRHDT and CDR2 FYEKMQ (reference sequence). V was pared by 3 bases and J by 5 bases, with 1 base of the junction left unmatched. A word on this clone: Its matching antigen is unknown.

Healthy people donating bone marrow made up the donors. The PCR employed 60 Vbeta primers together with 13 Jbeta primers. Measured with immunoSEQ multiplex PCR; TCRdb has only the in-frame clones, and not every one. The sample holds about 160,000 clones; 75% to 90% are singletons and the top ten take under 6%. The sequenced material came from PBMCs. This TCR came from a young man in good health and CMV-seronegative. This chain connects TRBV13 to TRBJ2-7; 7 nucleotides line up with TRBD1. The CDR3 DNA follows: TGTGCCAGCAGCTTTCAGGGGGACGAGCAGTACTTC. The encoded protein is CASSFQGDEQYF.